This T cell receptor beta chain was sequenced in a study of graft-versus-host responses after intestinal transplantation. General study results and limits: The presence of high graft-versus-host to host-versus-graft clonal ratios in allografts characterized patients with graft-donor T cell macrochimerism. GvH clones were found in recipient marrow; some appeared first in ileum or blood. Early HvG declines after transplant were associated with peak circulating GvH clone levels.

TCRdb's copy holds only in-frame clones and misses some; the assay was immunoSEQ multiplex PCR. Of fewer than 110,000 clones in the sample, approximately 86% were seen once. About this clone itself: Its antigen is not identified.

Germline CDR1 reads SGHDT; CDR2 reads YYEEEE. V shed 2 bases and J 1 base; nucleotides not matched to a gene: 4. The length of the CDR3 is 16 residues. The starting material was unstimulated CD4+ T cells sorted from spleen or lymph node cells, obtained before transplant. The chain recombines TRBV5-6 with TRBJ1-2; 11 bases map to TRBD1. The TCR sequence derives from a human donor who was the organ donor for an intestinal transplant. CDR3 sequence reads: CASSFRTGGINYGYTF. DNA of the CDR3: TGTGCCAGCAGCTTCAGGACAGGGGGCATTAACTATGGCTACACCTTC.